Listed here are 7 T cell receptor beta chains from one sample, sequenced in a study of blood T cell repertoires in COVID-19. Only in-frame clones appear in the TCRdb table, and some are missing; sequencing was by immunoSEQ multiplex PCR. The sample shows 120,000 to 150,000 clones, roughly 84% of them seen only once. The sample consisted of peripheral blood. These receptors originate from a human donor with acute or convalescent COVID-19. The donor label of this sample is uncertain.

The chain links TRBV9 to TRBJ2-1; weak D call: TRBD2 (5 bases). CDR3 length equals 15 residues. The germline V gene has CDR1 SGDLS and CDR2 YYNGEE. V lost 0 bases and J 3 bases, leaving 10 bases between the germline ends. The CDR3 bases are TGTGCCAGCAGCGTAGGGGGAGCCGACTACAATGAGCAGTTCTTC. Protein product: CASSVGGADYNEQFF.

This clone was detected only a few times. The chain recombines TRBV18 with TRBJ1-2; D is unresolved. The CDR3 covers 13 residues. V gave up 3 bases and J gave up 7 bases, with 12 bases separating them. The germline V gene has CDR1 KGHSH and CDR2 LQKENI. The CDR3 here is CASSPDGTSGYTF. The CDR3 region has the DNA TGTGCCAGCTCACCTGACGGTACTAGTGGCTACACCTTC.

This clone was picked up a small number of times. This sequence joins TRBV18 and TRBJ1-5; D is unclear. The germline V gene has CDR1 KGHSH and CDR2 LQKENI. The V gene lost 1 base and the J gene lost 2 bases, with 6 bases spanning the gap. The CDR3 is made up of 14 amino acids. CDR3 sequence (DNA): TGTGCCAGCTCACCACAGAGGGGCAATCAGCCCCAGCATTTT. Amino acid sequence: CASSPQRGNQPQHF. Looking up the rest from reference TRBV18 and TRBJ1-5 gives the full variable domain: NAGVMQNPRHLVRRRGQEARLRCSPMKGHSHVYWYRQLPEEGLKFMVYLQKENIIDESGMPKERFSAEFPKEGPSILRIQQVVRGDSAAYFCASSPQRGNQPQHFGDGTRLSIL.

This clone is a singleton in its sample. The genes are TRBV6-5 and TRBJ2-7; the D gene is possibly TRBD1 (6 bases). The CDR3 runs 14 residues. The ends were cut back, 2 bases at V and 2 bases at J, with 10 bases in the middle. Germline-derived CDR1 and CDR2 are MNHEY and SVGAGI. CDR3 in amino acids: CASSYREGAYEQYV. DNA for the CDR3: TGTGCCAGCAGTTACCGAGAGGGGGCCTACGAGCAGTACGTC.

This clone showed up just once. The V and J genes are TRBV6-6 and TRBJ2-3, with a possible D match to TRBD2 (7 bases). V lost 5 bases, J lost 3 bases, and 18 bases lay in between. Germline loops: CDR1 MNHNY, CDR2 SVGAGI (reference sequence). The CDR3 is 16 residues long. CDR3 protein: CASSARRGGSTDTQYF. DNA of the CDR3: TGTGCCAGCAGTGCCCGAAGGGGGGGGTCAACAGATACGCAGTATTTT.

The CDR3 spells CASSLSGGRTEAFF. CDR3 DNA: TGTGCCAGCAGCTTATCCGGGGGGCGGACTGAAGCTTTCTTT. V gene TRBV7-2 combines with J gene TRBJ1-1; D is perhaps TRBD1 (6 bases). Per the germline V gene, CDR1 is SGHTA and CDR2 is FQGNSA. This CDR3 is built from 14 residues. Deletions cut 2 bases from V and 5 bases from J, with 12 bases between.

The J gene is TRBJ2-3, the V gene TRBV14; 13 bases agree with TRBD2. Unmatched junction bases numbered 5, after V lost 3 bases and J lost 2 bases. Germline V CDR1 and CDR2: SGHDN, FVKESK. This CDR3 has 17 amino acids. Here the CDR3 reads CASSHPGLAGFTDTQYF. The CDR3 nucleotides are TGTGCCAGCAGCCACCCGGGACTAGCGGGATTCACAGATACGCAGTATTTT.